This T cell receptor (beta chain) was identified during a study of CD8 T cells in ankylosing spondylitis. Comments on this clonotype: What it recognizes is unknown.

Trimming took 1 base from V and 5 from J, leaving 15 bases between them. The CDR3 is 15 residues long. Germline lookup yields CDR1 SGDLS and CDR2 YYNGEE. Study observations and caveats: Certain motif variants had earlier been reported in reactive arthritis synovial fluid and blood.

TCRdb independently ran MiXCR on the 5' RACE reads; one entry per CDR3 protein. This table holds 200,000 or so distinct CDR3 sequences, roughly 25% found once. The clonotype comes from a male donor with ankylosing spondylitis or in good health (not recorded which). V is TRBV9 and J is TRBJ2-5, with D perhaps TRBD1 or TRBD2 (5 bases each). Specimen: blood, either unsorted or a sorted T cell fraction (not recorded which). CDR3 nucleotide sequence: TGTGCCAGCAGCGTATCTGCAGGGTCGGGGGAGACCCAGTACTTC. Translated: CASSVSAGSGETQYF. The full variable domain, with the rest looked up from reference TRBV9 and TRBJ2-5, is DSGVTQTPKHLITATGQRVTLRCSPRSGDLSVYWYQQSLDQGLQFLIQYYNGEERAKGNILERFSAQQFPDLHSELNLSSLELGDSALYFCASSVSAGSGETQYFGPGTRLLVL.